This T cell receptor beta chain came from a study of shared clonotypes between healthy human individuals. Selected positively for CCR7 and CD45RO-negative, naive CD8 cells excluded terminally differentiated effector memory CD45RA+ cells. This CDR3 comprises 14 residues. Trimming removed 5 bases from V and 4 bases from J, with 12 bases in between. Looked up from germline, CDR1 is MDHEN and CDR2 is SYDVKM. Using immunoSEQ multiplex PCR, the repertoire was profiled, and TCRdb retains in-frame clones only, with some absent. The data show 2 million to 2.5 million clones, with less than 95% seen just once and 1.1% held by the top ten.

V and J are TRBV28 and TRBJ2-1, with a possible D match to TRBD2 (5 bases). Material: naive CD8+ T cells sorted from blood. The receptor's source is a man between 18 and 29 years old in good health. CDR3 residues: CASSSPGEYNEQFF. The CDR3 DNA reads TGTGCCAGCAGTAGCCCCGGGGAGTACAATGAGCAGTTCTTC.